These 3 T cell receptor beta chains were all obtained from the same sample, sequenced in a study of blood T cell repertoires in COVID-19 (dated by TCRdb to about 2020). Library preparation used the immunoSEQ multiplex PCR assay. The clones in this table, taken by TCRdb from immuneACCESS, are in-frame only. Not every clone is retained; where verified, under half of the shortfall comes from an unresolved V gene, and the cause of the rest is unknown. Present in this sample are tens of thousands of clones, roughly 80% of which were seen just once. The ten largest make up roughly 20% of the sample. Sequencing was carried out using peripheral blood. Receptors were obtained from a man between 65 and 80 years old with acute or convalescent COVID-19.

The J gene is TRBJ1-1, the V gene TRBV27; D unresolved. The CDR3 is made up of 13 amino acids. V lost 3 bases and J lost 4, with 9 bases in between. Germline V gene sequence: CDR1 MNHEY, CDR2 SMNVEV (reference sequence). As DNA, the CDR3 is TGTGCCAGCAGTTTTGTGGGGAGCACTGAAGCTTTCTTT. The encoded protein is CASSFVGSTEAFF.

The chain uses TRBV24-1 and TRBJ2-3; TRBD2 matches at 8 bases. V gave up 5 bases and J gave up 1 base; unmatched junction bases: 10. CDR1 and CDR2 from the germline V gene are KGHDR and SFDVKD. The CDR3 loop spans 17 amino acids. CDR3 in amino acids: CATSAWGPGGGTDTQYF. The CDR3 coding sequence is TGTGCCACCAGTGCGTGGGGACCGGGGGGGGGCACAGATACGCAGTATTTT.

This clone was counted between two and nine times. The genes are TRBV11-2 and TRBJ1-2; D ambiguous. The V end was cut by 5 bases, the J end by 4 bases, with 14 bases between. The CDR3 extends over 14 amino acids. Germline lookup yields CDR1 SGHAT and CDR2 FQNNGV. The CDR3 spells CASSASSAFYGYTF. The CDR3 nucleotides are TGTGCCAGCAGCGCCTCGAGCGCCTTCTATGGCTACACCTTC. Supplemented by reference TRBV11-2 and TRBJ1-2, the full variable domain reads EAGVAQSPRYKIIEKRQSVAFWCNPISGHATLYWYQQILGQGPKLLIQFQNNGVVDDSQLPKDRFSAERLKGVDSTLKIQPAKLEDSAVYLCASSASSAFYGYTFGSGTRLTVV.